These T cell receptor beta chains were read from a single sample in a study of CD8 T cells in Susac syndrome. TCRdb re-called the immunoSEQ multiplex PCR reads with MiXCR, one entry per CDR3 protein. The data show under 200,000 distinct CDR3 sequences, around 95% seen once. The sample taken for sequencing was CD4+ T cells from PBMCs. All receptors come from a human donor with Susac syndrome. The CDR3 runs from the conserved cysteine through the conserved F or W. D genes are given only for firm matches.

CDR3 DNA: TGTGCCAGCAGTTTTCGACAGGGGAATCAGCCCCAGCATTTT
CDR3 protein: CASSFRQGNQPQHF
J gene: TRBJ1-5
V gene: TRBV28
D gene: TRBD1

CDR3 DNA: TGTGCCGGAGTGGGGGGAGGGGGGTACCAAGAGACCCAGTACTTC
CDR3 protein: CAGVGGGGYQETQYF
J gene: TRBJ2-5
V gene: TRBV6-1
D gene: NA

CDR3 DNA: TGTGCCAGCAGCTCCTCGGACAGGGACAACAACATTCAGTACTTC
CDR3 protein: CASSSSDRDNNIQYF
J gene: TRBJ2-4
V gene: TRBV6-5
D gene: TRBD1

CDR3 DNA: TGCAGTGCCGCAAAGTCAGCATTATACAATGAGCAGTTCTTC
CDR3 protein: CSAAKSALYNEQFF
J gene: TRBJ2-1
V gene: TRBV20-1
D gene: NA

CDR3 DNA: TGCAGTGCTCAAGGGGCTCTGGGCAAAAACATTCAGTACTTC
CDR3 protein: CSAQGALGKNIQYF
J gene: TRBJ2-4
V gene: TRBV20-1
D gene: NA

CDR3 DNA: TGTGCCAGCAGCCCCTGGAGGACAGGGCAATCGTCGGAGACCCAGTACTTC
CDR3 protein: CASSPWRTGQSSETQYF
J gene: TRBJ2-5
V gene: TRBV3-1
D gene: TRBD1

CDR3 DNA: TGCGCCAGCAGCTCGTTACAAAGGGCTAGCGGGGGGGACAATGAGCAGTTCTTC
CDR3 protein: CASSSLQRASGGDNEQFF
J gene: TRBJ2-1
V gene: TRBV5-1
D gene: TRBD2

CDR3 DNA: TGTGCCAGCAGCCAACCGGGACAGGCGAGCTCCTACGAGCAGTACTTC
CDR3 protein: CASSQPGQASSYEQYF
J gene: TRBJ2-7
V gene: TRBV11-1
D gene: TRBD1

CDR3 DNA: TGTGCTAGTGCCTTGGACAGGGCTAGCAATGAGCAGTTCTTC
CDR3 protein: CASALDRASNEQFF
J gene: TRBJ2-1
V gene: TRBV12-5
D gene: TRBD1

CDR3 DNA: TGCAGCGCCACAAGCGGGGGGCTCGAGCAGTACTTC
CDR3 protein: CSATSGGLEQYF
J gene: TRBJ2-7
V gene: TRBV29-1
D gene: TRBD2

CDR3 DNA: TGCGCCAGCAGCCAAGATCGCGGGGGGGTGGTAGATACGCAGTATTTT
CDR3 protein: CASSQDRGGVVDTQYF
J gene: TRBJ2-3
V gene: TRBV4-1
D gene: TRBD2

CDR3 DNA: TGTGCCACCAGCAGAGAGCGACCCCGGGACATCCCCTACGAGCAGTACTTC
CDR3 protein: CATSRERPRDIPYEQYF
J gene: TRBJ2-7
V gene: TRBV15
D gene: NA

CDR3 DNA: TGTGCCAGCAGTTACGTGCTCGCGAACACCGGGGAGCTGTTTTTT
CDR3 protein: CASSYVLANTGELFF
J gene: TRBJ2-2
V gene: TRBV6-5
D gene: NA

CDR3 DNA: TGTGCCAGCAGCTTAGCTCGGAAAGATTCACCCCTCCACTTT
CDR3 protein: CASSLARKDSPLHF
J gene: TRBJ1-6
V gene: TRBV7-2
D gene: NA